The 14 T cell receptor beta chains below come from one sample, sequenced in a study of OX40 agonist ivuxolimab in advanced cancers. Clones were read by immunoSEQ multiplex PCR, and TCRdb kept only the in-frame ones, dropping some. The data hold roughly 80,000 clones, with approximately 91% observed a single time. This specimen was CD4+ or CD8+ T cells sorted from blood, taken in a trial of the OX40 agonist ivuxolimab. The origin of the receptors is an adult with an advanced solid tumor such as melanoma, head and neck, liver or kidney cancer.

A single count supports this clone. V usage is TRBV7-8 and J usage is TRBJ2-7, with 12 bases fitting TRBD2. The CDR3 spans 18 residues. Per germline, CDR1 SGHVS and CDR2 FQNEAQ. J lost 2 bases, V lost 4 bases, and 12 bases had no gene match. The CDR3 reads CASSSFRLAGDVPYEQYF. The CDR3 region has the DNA TGTGCCAGCAGCTCCTTTAGACTAGCGGGAGATGTTCCCTACGAGCAGTACTTC.

CDR3 protein: CASSLASSGNTIYF. In DNA, the CDR3 is TGTGCCAGCAGCTTAGCGAGCTCTGGAAACACCATATATTTT. The J gene is TRBJ1-3, the V gene TRBV7-9, with D unresolved. The ends were cut back, 0 bases at V and 0 bases at J, with 3 bases in the middle. The germline gives CDR1 SEHNR, CDR2 FQNEAQ (reference sequence). The CDR3 extends over 14 amino acids.

V usage is TRBV7-2 and J usage is TRBJ2-1; D is tentatively TRBD1 or TRBD2 (7 bases each). CDR1 SGHTA and CDR2 FQGNSA come from the germline V gene. Trimming pared 1 base from V and 12 bases from J, leaving 13 bases between. This CDR3 comprises 13 residues. CDR3 DNA: TGTGCCAGCAGCTTAGACCAGGGGGGGTTGCAGTTCTTC. This translates into CASSLDQGGLQFF.

The rearrangement links TRBV10-3 to TRBJ2-7; 9 nucleotides line up with TRBD2. This CDR3 comprises 13 residues. Trimming removed 9 bases from V and 2 bases from J; junction bases left unmatched: 5. Germline CDR1 ENHRY, CDR2 SYGVKD. The CDR3 loop reads CAIASGNTYEQYF. DNA of the CDR3: TGTGCCATTGCTAGCGGGAATACCTACGAGCAGTACTTC.

V gene TRBV15 combines with J gene TRBJ2-7; 9 nucleotides line up with TRBD2. Germline values: CDR1 LNHNV, CDR2 YYDKDF (reference sequence). The CDR3 is 15 amino acids. J was trimmed by 6 bases and V by 1 base; bases with no gene match: 7. In nucleotides, the CDR3 is TGTGCCACCAGCAGAGCTACAGCGCGGGGGGGCGAGCAGTACTTC. It codes for CATSRATARGGEQYF.

CDR3 coding DNA: TGTGCCAGTAGTACCCACAGGGTGGGCGGTTTGAGGGAGCTGTTTTTT. The encoded protein is CASSTHRVGGLRELFF. J is TRBJ2-2 and V is TRBV19; TRBD1 is a possible D gene (6 bases). The CDR3 is made up of 16 amino acids. Germline CDR1 reads LNHDA; CDR2 reads SQIVND (reference sequence). V dropped 4 bases and J dropped 9 bases, with 21 bases sitting between them.

J is TRBJ1-1 and V is TRBV11-3; D may be TRBD1 (6 bases). V was trimmed by 10 bases and J by 4 bases, leaving 16 bases between them. The CDR3 extends over 13 amino acids. Germline V gives CDR1 SGHNT, CDR2 YENEEA. The CDR3 sequence is CAIQGPRGTEAFF. The CDR3 DNA follows: TGTGCCATTCAGGGGCCTCGGGGCACTGAAGCTTTCTTT.

V gene TRBV7-8 combines with J gene TRBJ2-2; D is perhaps TRBD2 (6 bases). This CDR3 comprises 18 residues. CDR1 and CDR2 from the germline V gene are SGHVS and FQNEAQ. V shed 5 bases and J shed 6 bases, with 25 bases lying between them. For the CDR3, the DNA is TGTGCCAGCAGCCCCCATACGGGACTCCTAAAATCTGCCGGGGAGCTGTTTTTT. It yields the protein CASSPHTGLLKSAGELFF.

V usage is TRBV6-1 and J usage is TRBJ1-3; TRBD1 matches 9 bases. Per germline, CDR1 MNHNS and CDR2 SASEGT. Trimming took 3 bases from V and 5 from J; bases not matched to a gene: 5. The CDR3 loop spans 15 amino acids. Here the CDR3 DNA reads TGTGCCAGCAGTGATGAGACAGGGGGTCGAAACACCATATATTTT. Protein sequence: CASSDETGGRNTIYF.

V and J are TRBV5-4 and TRBJ2-5; TRBD2 is a possible D gene (6 bases). The DNA matches TRBJ2-7 better at its end, which makes the J call doubtful. CDR1 is SGHNT and CDR2 is YYREEE in the germline V gene (reference sequence). The CDR3 loop spans 14 amino acids. CDR3 in DNA: TGTGCCAGCAGCCCGGGACTCCTTGGATACGAGCAGTACTTC. This codes for CASSPGLLGYEQYF.

This chain connects TRBV7-2 to TRBJ2-1; TRBD2 aligns across 12 bases. The CDR3 totals 14 residues. The V and J ends lost 6 bases and 6 bases, in that order; junction bases with no gene match: 3. From germline, CDR1 is SGHTA and CDR2 FQGNSA. The CDR3 DNA follows: TGTGCCAGCAGTAGGACTAGCGGGATCAATGAGCAGTTCTTC. This translates into CASSRTSGINEQFF.

Only one count was recorded for this clone. CDR3 DNA: TGTGCCAGCAGCTTTGGGGTGAGCACAGATACGCAGTATTTT. It codes for CASSFGVSTDTQYF. This chain connects TRBV5-5 to TRBJ2-3; D gene unclear. Germline CDR1 reads SGHKS; CDR2 reads YYEKEE (reference sequence). Trimming shortened V by 2 bases and J by 0 bases, and 7 bases separated the two germline ends. The CDR3 length is 14 residues. The full variable domain, with the rest looked up from reference TRBV5-5 and TRBJ2-3, is DAGVTQSPTHLIKTRGQQVTLRCSPISGHKSVSWYQQVLGQGPQFIFQYYEKEERGRGNFPDRFSARQFPNYSSELNVNALLLGDSALYLCASSFGVSTDTQYFGPGTRLTVL.

J is TRBJ2-5 and V is TRBV27; possible D gene TRBD1, 5 bases. Germline V lookup: CDR1 MNHEY, CDR2 SMNVEV (reference sequence). The CDR3 sequence is 15 residues long. V was trimmed by 2 bases and J by 5 bases, leaving 15 bases between them. As DNA, the CDR3 is TGTGCCAGCAGTTTAATCTGGGGCTCGGAGGAGACCCAGTACTTC. Translated: CASSLIWGSEETQYF.

The genes are TRBV9 and TRBJ2-7; 8 bases are a match to TRBD2. Germline-derived CDR1 and CDR2 are SGDLS and YYNGEE. The V and J ends lost 0 bases and 7 bases, in that order; junction bases with no gene match: 9. The CDR3 contains 15 residues. The CDR3 nucleotides are TGTGCCAGCAGCGTAGCTAGCGGGTCTTCTGGGGAGCAGTACTTC. Its translation is CASSVASGSSGEQYF.